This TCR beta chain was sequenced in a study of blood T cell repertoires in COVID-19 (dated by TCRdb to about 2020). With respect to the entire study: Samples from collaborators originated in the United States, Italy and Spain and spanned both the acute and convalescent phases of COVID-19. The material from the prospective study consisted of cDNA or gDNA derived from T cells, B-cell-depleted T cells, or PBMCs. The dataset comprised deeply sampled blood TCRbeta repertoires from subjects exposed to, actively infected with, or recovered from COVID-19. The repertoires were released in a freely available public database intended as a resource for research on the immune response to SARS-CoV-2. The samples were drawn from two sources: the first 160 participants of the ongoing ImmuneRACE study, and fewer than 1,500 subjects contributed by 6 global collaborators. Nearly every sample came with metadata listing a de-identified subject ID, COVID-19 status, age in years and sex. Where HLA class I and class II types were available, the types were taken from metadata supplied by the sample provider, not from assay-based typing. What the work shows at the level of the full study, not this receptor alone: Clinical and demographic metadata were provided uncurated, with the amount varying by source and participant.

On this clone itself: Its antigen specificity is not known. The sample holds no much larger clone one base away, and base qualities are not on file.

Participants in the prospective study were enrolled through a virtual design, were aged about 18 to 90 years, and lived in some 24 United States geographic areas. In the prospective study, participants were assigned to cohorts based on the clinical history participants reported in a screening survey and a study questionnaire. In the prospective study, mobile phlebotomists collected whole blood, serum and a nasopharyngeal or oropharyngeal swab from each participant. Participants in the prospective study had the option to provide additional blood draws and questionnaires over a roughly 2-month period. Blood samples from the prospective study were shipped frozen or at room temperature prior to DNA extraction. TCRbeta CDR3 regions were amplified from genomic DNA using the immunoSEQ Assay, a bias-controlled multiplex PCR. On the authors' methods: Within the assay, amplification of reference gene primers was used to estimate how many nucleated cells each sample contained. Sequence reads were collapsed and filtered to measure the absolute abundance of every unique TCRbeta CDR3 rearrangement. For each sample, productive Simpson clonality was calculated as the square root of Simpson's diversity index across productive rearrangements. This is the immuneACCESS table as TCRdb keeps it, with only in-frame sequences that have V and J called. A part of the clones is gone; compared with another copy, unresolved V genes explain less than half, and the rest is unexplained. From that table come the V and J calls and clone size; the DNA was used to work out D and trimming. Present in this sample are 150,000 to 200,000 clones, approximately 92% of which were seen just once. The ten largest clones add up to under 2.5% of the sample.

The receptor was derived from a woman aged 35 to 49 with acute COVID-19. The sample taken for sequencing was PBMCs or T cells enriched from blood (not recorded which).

The DNA sequence is as follows: TGTGCCAGCAGCTTAGATACGGGGGGTGTGAGGGCGAACACTGAAGCTTTCTTT. This translates into CASSLDTGGVRANTEAFF. Rearrangement joined TRBV11-3 to TRBJ1-1; TRBD1 is perhaps the D gene, given 5 matching bases. V lost 0 bases and J lost 1 base; the stretch between them is 18 bases long. Per the germline V gene, SGHNT is the CDR1 and YENEEA is the CDR2. The CDR3 covers 18 residues, taking in both the cysteine and the phenylalanine. Only the CDR3 part of the read is kept: 54 bases, read in frame from the first base.